What follows are 20 T cell receptor beta chains derived from one specimen sequenced in a study of blood T cell repertoires in COVID-19. Data came from immunoSEQ multiplex PCR; TCRdb stores just in-frame clones and leaves some out. This table has approximately 150,000 clones, 82% appearing once. What was sequenced was PBMCs or T cells enriched from blood (not recorded which). The receptors come from a man in his 60s who had recovered from COVID-19.

The chain joins TRBV28 to TRBJ2-7; 8 positions match TRBD2. There are 16 residues in the CDR3. Germline assignment: CDR1 MDHEN and CDR2 SYDVKM. Trimming cost V 5 bases and J 0 bases; bases outside gene matches: 9. CDR3 amino acids: CASSVVQRGPSYEQYF. CDR3 in DNA: TGTGCCAGCAGTGTGGTACAGCGGGGGCCCTCCTACGAGCAGTACTTC.

The CDR3 spells CASGSGGPGTEAFF. CDR3 DNA sequence: TGTGCCAGCGGGTCGGGGGGGCCGGGCACTGAAGCTTTCTTT. The chain has TRBV27 and TRBJ1-1, with D possibly being TRBD1 (6 bases). This CDR3 is built from 14 residues. In germline, CDR1 is MNHEY, CDR2 SMNVEV (reference sequence). V was cut by 8 bases and J by 4 bases, with 17 bases left in between.

V gene TRBV3-1 (or the pseudogene TRBV3-2) combines with J gene TRBJ2-2; D remains ambiguous. Germline-derived CDR1 and CDR2 are LGHDT and YNNKEL (reference sequence). The CDR3 totals 15 residues. V was pared by 1 base and J by 0 bases, with 6 bases between. In nucleotides, the CDR3 is TGTGCCAGCAGCCAAGGAGTCACGAACACCGGGGAGCTGTTTTTT. Translation: CASSQGVTNTGELFF.

This clone was seen ten or more times. The V and J genes are TRBV5-6 and TRBJ2-2; D unclear. V lost 1 base and J 1 base, leaving 14 bases between the germline ends. The CDR3 sequence is 17 residues long. The germline gives CDR1 SGHDT, CDR2 YYEEEE. The CDR3 is CASSLHGEAGNTGELFF. CDR3 DNA sequence: TGTGCCAGCAGCTTGCACGGAGAGGCTGGGAACACCGGGGAGCTGTTTTTT.

The chain uses TRBV9 and TRBJ1-2; maybe TRBD1 (6 bases). Germline values: CDR1 SGDLS, CDR2 YYNGEE. This CDR3 is 15 amino acids long. Trimming left V 2 bases short and J 3 bases short, with 14 bases between. As DNA, the CDR3 is TGTGCCAGCAGCGTTTTTAGTGCAGGGGACTATGGCTACACCTTC. This sequence encodes CASSVFSAGDYGYTF.

The gene calls are TRBV27 and TRBJ2-3; D perhaps matches TRBD1 (6 bases). V gave up 5 bases and J gave up 8 bases, with 20 bases separating them. This CDR3 has 15 residues. Germline V CDR1 and CDR2: MNHEY, SMNVEV (reference sequence). DNA for the CDR3: TGTGCCAGCAGTGCCGGGACAAACACCCCCGGTACGCAGTATTTT. It is translated as CASSAGTNTPGTQYF.

With regard to this clone: The sample carries other DNA sequences with the same CDR3. The V call is TRBV13, the J call TRBJ2-7; 9 bases match TRBD1. The V and J ends lost 5 bases and 2 bases, in that order; junction bases with no gene match: 4. The CDR3 totals 14 residues. From germline, CDR1 is PRHDT and CDR2 FYEKMQ (reference sequence). The CDR3 DNA sequence: TGTGCCAGCAGCCTAAGACAGGGGGCCTACGAGCAGTACTTC. Residues: CASSLRQGAYEQYF.

This clone has more than one count but fewer than ten. The rearrangement uses TRBV7-8 and TRBJ1-5; 10 bases agree with TRBD1. Unmatched junction bases numbered 4, after V lost 5 bases and J lost 3 bases. Per germline, CDR1 SGHVS and CDR2 FQNEAQ. The CDR3 runs to 15 residues. The CDR3 reads CASSGDRGFNQPQHF. In nucleotides, the CDR3 is TGTGCCAGCAGCGGGGACAGGGGTTTCAATCAGCCCCAGCATTTT.

This clone has more than one count but fewer than ten. V usage is TRBV9 and J usage is TRBJ2-1; TRBD2 aligns across 7 bases. The germline V gene encodes CDR1 SGDLS and CDR2 YYNGEE. V lost 4 bases and J lost 3; bases outside the gene matches: 7. The CDR3 is 15 amino acids. DNA of the CDR3: TGTGCCAGCAGCTCCCGTATAGCGGGCTACAATGAGCAGTTCTTC. Protein: CASSSRIAGYNEQFF.

The V and J genes are TRBV30 and TRBJ2-3; TRBD2 matches 10 bases. Trimming at V came to 0 bases and at J to 3 bases, leaving 3 bases not matched to a gene. The CDR3 has 15 residues. CDR1 GTSNPN and CDR2 SVGIG come from the germline V gene (reference sequence). The CDR3 DNA sequence: TGTGCCTGGAGTGTTGGACTAGCGGAGACAGATACGCAGTATTTT. Its translation is CAWSVGLAETDTQYF.

This clone was recorded once. Here the CDR3 DNA reads TGTGCCAGTACCCCATTTAGCGGGACAAGCACAGATACGCAGTATTTT. Protein: CASTPFSGTSTDTQYF. The rearrangement links TRBV19 to TRBJ2-3, with 8 bases lining up with TRBD2. Per germline, CDR1 LNHDA and CDR2 SQIVND (reference sequence). The CDR3 has 16 residues. The V and J ends lost 7 bases and 0 bases, in that order; junction bases with no gene match: 9.

Of note for this clone: The same CDR3 also results from other DNA sequences found in this sample. The chain joins TRBV7-9 to TRBJ2-5; 10 bases fit TRBD2. V lost 5 bases and J lost 0; bases outside the gene matches: 6. The CDR3 loop spans 16 amino acids. CDR1 is SEHNR, CDR2 FQNEAQ, per germline (reference sequence). The CDR3 region is CASSPRLAGDQETQYF. Written as DNA, the CDR3 is TGTGCCAGCAGCCCCCGGCTAGCGGGGGACCAAGAGACCCAGTACTTC. Full variable domain (remainder filled in from reference TRBV7-9 and TRBJ2-5): DTGVSQNPRHKITKRGQNVTFRCDPISEHNRLYWYRQTLGQGPEFLTYFQNEAQLEKSRLLSDRFSAERPKGSFSTLEIQRTEQGDSAMYLCASSPRLAGDQETQYFGPGTRLLVL.

The CDR3 nucleotides read TGCACCAGCAGCCAGCCATGTGGGGGGGCCTATGTTGTCGGGGAGCTGTTTTTT. Protein: CTSSQPCGGAYVVGELFF. The chain carries TRBV1 and TRBJ2-2; the tabulated D call, TRBD2, remains unverified against the DNA. TRBV1 is described as a pseudogene. The CDR3 spans 18 residues.

This chain joins TRBV7-3 and TRBJ2-3, with TRBD2 matching over 14 bases. Trimming took 4 bases from V and 6 from J; bases not matched to a gene: 6. CDR1 SGHTA and CDR2 FQGTGA come from the germline V gene. The CDR3 covers 16 residues. The CDR3 sequence: CASSSGLAGEADTQYF. In nucleotides, the CDR3 is TGTGCCAGCAGCTCGGGACTAGCGGGAGAGGCGGATACGCAGTATTTT. The full variable domain, rest sourced from reference TRBV7-3 and TRBJ2-3, is GAGVSQTPSNKVTEKGKYVELRCDPISGHTALYWYRQSLGQGPEFLIYFQGTGAADDSGLPNDRFFAVRPEGSVSTLKIQRTERGDSAVYLCASSSGLAGEADTQYFGPGTRLTVL.

The CDR3 DNA reads as TGTGCCAGCAGAGAAGTCTTAGCGGGGGACTACAATGAGCAGTTCTTC. As protein: CASREVLAGDYNEQFF. The chain uses TRBV7-2 and TRBJ2-1, with TRBD2 identical over 9 bases. The V and J ends lost 6 bases and 3 bases, in that order; junction bases with no gene match: 9. In germline, CDR1 is SGHTA, CDR2 FQGNSA. The CDR3 loop spans 16 amino acids.

This chain links TRBV19 with TRBJ1-5; 9 bases agree with TRBD1. CDR1 is LNHDA, CDR2 SQIVND, per germline (reference sequence). This CDR3 has 16 residues. The V segment lost 1 base and the J segment 2 bases; nucleotides outside the gene matches: 3. CDR3 amino acids: CASSIATGGGNQPQHF. Written as DNA, the CDR3 is TGTGCCAGTAGTATAGCGACAGGGGGTGGCAATCAGCCCCAGCATTTT.

This clone occurred once. The CDR3 region is CASSLGGTNEKLFF. The CDR3 nucleotides read TGTGCCAGCAGCTTAGGAGGTACTAATGAAAAACTGTTTTTT. The chain carries TRBV11-2 and TRBJ1-4, with unresolved D. The V end lost 1 base, the J end lost 2 bases, and 5 bases lay between the germline ends. Germline-derived CDR1 and CDR2 are SGHAT and FQNNGV. This CDR3 is 14 amino acids long.

The V call is TRBV5-5, the J call TRBJ2-4, with D uncertain. V was shortened by 1 base and J by 6 bases, with 14 bases between the two germline ends. In germline, CDR1 is SGHKS, CDR2 YYEKEE (reference sequence). This CDR3 is 15 amino acids long. This CDR3 reads CASSLPAGGINIQYF. The DNA for the CDR3 is TGTGCCAGCAGCTTGCCGGCAGGTGGAATAAACATTCAGTACTTC.

The chain recombines TRBV7-8 with TRBJ1-5; tentative D call: TRBD1 (6 bases). The CDR3 covers 15 residues. V lost 5 bases, J lost 0 bases, and 11 bases lay in between. Germline values: CDR1 SGHVS, CDR2 FQNEAQ. CDR3 in amino acids: CASSSYRDSNQPQHF. The CDR3 bases are TGTGCCAGCAGCAGCTACAGGGATAGCAATCAGCCCCAGCATTTT.

The table lists this clone with a count of one. The CDR3 region has the DNA TGTGCCAGCAGCCAAGACAGGGCAAGGATGAACACTGAAGCTTTCTTT. Amino acid sequence: CASSQDRARMNTEAFF. The V gene is TRBV3-1 (or the pseudogene TRBV3-2), the J gene TRBJ1-1; D might be TRBD1 (5 bases). This CDR3 is built from 16 residues. Trimming took 0 bases from V and 0 from J, leaving 11 bases between them. In germline, CDR1 is LGHDT, CDR2 YNNKEL (reference sequence).